What follows are 32 T cell receptor beta chains derived from one specimen sequenced in a study of CD8+CD57+ T cells in acquired aplastic anemia. Sequencing involved patients with CD8+CD57+ cell expansion previously shown by flow cytometry. Genomic DNA provided the template from which TCR beta VDJ and CDR3 profiles were obtained. TCRdb ran MiXCR on the reads and lists one entry per CDR3 protein. Among some 170,000 distinct CDR3 sequences listed, roughly 48% were seen once. Sequenced: sorted CD4+, CD8+, or CD8+CD57+ T cells (not recorded which) from PBMCs. The receptors shown here come from a human donor with aplastic anemia.

This sequence joins TRBV20-1 and TRBJ2-3, with 8 bases aligning to TRBD2. V dropped 3 bases and J dropped 2; count of bases not matched to a gene: 7. Germline CDR1 reads DFQATT; CDR2 reads SNEGSKA (reference sequence). The length of the CDR3 is 15 residues. The CDR3 sequence: CSASPTAGDTDTQYF. The CDR3 DNA sequence: TGCAGTGCTAGCCCCACAGCGGGAGACACAGATACGCAGTATTTT.

The chain couples TRBV19 to TRBJ1-5; no firm D call. Trimming pared 5 bases from V and 5 bases from J, leaving 7 bases between. There are 12 residues in the CDR3. Germline V gene lookup returns CDR1 LNHDA and CDR2 SQIVND (reference sequence). Here the CDR3 DNA reads TGTGCCAGTAGTGCAGGTGATCAGCCCCAGCATTTT. Residues: CASSAGDQPQHF.

Comments on this clonotype: Possible read error: a much larger clone is one base away. The chain has TRBV18 and TRBJ2-7; no clear D. CDR1 is KGHSH and CDR2 is LQKENI in the germline V gene. V was clipped by 3 bases and J by 5 bases, with 11 bases between them. CDR3 length: 13 residues. CDR3 residues: CASSPVKTHEQYF. The DNA for the CDR3 is TGTGCCAGCTCACCGGTCAAGACCCACGAGCAGTACTTC.

The chain carries TRBV7-8 and TRBJ2-5; D remains ambiguous. The CDR3 is made up of 14 amino acids. The V end lost 1 base, the J end lost 1 base, and 7 bases lay between the germline ends. The germline gives CDR1 SGHVS, CDR2 FQNEAQ. The CDR3 nucleotides read TGTGCCAGCAGCTTAGTATACACCCAAGAGACCCAGTACTTC. This encodes CASSLVYTQETQYF.

CDR3: CASSQDRAFTEAFF. CDR3 DNA sequence: TGCGCCAGCAGCCAAGATCGGGCATTTACTGAAGCTTTCTTT. The chain combines TRBV4-1 with TRBJ1-1; D is ambiguous. V gave up 0 bases and J gave up 5 bases, with 10 bases separating them. CDR1 and CDR2 from the germline V gene are MGHRA and YSYEKL. This CDR3 has 14 amino acids.

This clonotype was counted at least ten times. The chain joins TRBV25-1 to TRBJ2-7, with 11 bases that match TRBD1. The CDR3 covers 17 residues. In germline, CDR1 is MGHDK, CDR2 SYGVNS. V was clipped by 3 bases and J by 3 bases; unmatched bases: 10. This chain's CDR3 is CASSDPLGQGAIYEQYF. The CDR3 DNA reads TGTGCCAGCAGTGACCCCCTTGGACAGGGGGCTATCTACGAGCAGTACTTC.

Ten or more counts support this clonotype. The V and J genes are TRBV7-3 and TRBJ1-1; D gene unclear. Germline V gene data show CDR1 as SGHTA and CDR2 as FQGTGA. This CDR3 has 13 amino acids. The V end lost 3 bases, the J end lost 2 bases, and 7 bases lay between the germline ends. CDR3 in amino acids: CASSFVANTEAFF. The CDR3 DNA reads as TGTGCCAGCAGCTTTGTGGCTAACACTGAAGCTTTCTTT.

This clonotype was detected ten times or more. This chain uses TRBV12-3 or TRBV12-4 with TRBJ2-1; TRBD2 is a possible D gene (6 bases). The V end lost 7 bases, the J end lost 12 bases, and 16 bases lay between the germline ends. This CDR3 is 12 amino acids long. The CDR3 DNA follows: TGTGCCAGCAATCCCGGGGGTTCTGGGCAGTTCTTC. Translating gives CASNPGGSGQFF.

The sample holds many counts of this clonotype. The CDR3 region has the DNA TGTGCCAGCAGTTTGGAGGGACAGGGACGAAACACCATATATTTT. Protein: CASSLEGQGRNTIYF. The V and J genes are TRBV12-3 or TRBV12-4 and TRBJ1-3; 9 bases match TRBD1. Trimming cost V 3 bases and J 5 bases; bases outside gene matches: 5. The CDR3 totals 15 residues.

The CDR3 is CAISVLGTNTGELFF. CDR3 in DNA: TGTGCCATCAGTGTTCTGGGTACGAACACCGGGGAGCTGTTTTTT. This chain uses TRBV10-3 with TRBJ2-2; D gene ambiguous. The CDR3 is made up of 15 amino acids. CDR1 and CDR2 (germline): ENHRY, SYGVKD. V lost 4 bases and J lost 0, with 9 bases in between.

V usage is TRBV5-6 and J usage is TRBJ2-3, with 10 bases lining up with TRBD2. CDR1 and CDR2 (germline): SGHDT, YYEEEE. The CDR3 loop spans 16 amino acids. V lost 4 bases to trimming and J lost 3 bases; unmatched junction nucleotides: 8. CDR3 in DNA: TGTGCCAGCAGCCTGAGCGGGGGGGTACGAACAGATACGCAGTATTTT. This translates into CASSLSGGVRTDTQYF. Using reference TRBV5-6 and TRBJ2-3 for the parts outside the CDR3, the full variable domain is DAGVTQSPTHLIKTRGQQVTLRCSPKSGHDTVSWYQQALGQGPQFIFQYYEEEERQRGNFPDRFSGHQFPNYSSELNVNALLLGDSALYLCASSLSGGVRTDTQYFGPGTRLTVL.

This clonotype was seen at least ten times. This chain joins TRBV6-1 and TRBJ1-2; 8 bases are a match to TRBD1. This CDR3 region has 13 residues. With V trimmed by 7 bases and J by 4 bases, 5 bases remained unmatched. Germline V gives CDR1 MNHNS, CDR2 SASEGT. The CDR3: CASKTGQVYGYTF. CDR3 sequence (DNA): TGTGCCAGCAAAACGGGACAGGTCTATGGCTACACCTTC.

In its sample, this clonotype was seen many times. J is TRBJ2-7 and V is TRBV6-1, with no clear D. Germline assignment: CDR1 MNHNS and CDR2 SASEGT. The CDR3 consists of 14 residues. Trimming cost V 6 bases and J 9 bases, with 21 bases left between them. CDR3 sequence (DNA): TGTGCCAGCAGACCCGGCTCAACGGGTGTAGGGCAGTACTTC. Its protein is CASRPGSTGVGQYF.

This rearrangement joins TRBV5-5 to TRBJ2-7, with D hard to call. V dropped 1 base and J dropped 3 bases, with 11 bases sitting between them. Germline V lookup: CDR1 SGHKS, CDR2 YYEKEE (reference sequence). CDR3 length: 14 amino acids. This CDR3 reads CASSLSGPVYEQYF. The CDR3 nucleotides read TGTGCCAGCAGCTTGTCGGGTCCTGTCTACGAGCAGTACTTC.

This clonotype was seen only once. The rearrangement uses TRBV20-1 and TRBJ2-5, with D perhaps TRBD2 (5 bases). There are 16 residues in the CDR3. CDR1 DFQATT and CDR2 SNEGSKA come from the germline V gene (reference sequence). The V end lost 0 bases, the J end lost 0 bases, and 14 bases lay between the germline ends. Here the CDR3 DNA reads TGCAGTGCTAGAGATCCACGCCGGGGAAACCAAGAGACCCAGTACTTC. Amino acid sequence: CSARDPRRGNQETQYF.

This clonotype was seen ten or more times. A much larger clone sits a single nucleotide away, making a read error possible. The chain uses TRBV29-1 and TRBJ2-7; D may be TRBD2 (6 bases). CDR1 is SQVTM, CDR2 ANQGSEA, per germline. Trimming left V 3 bases short and J 9 bases short, with 18 bases between. CDR3 length equals 13 residues. CDR3 protein: CSVEPMEGGRQYF. The CDR3 DNA follows: TGCAGCGTTGAGCCGATGGAGGGAGGTCGGCAGTACTTC.

This clonotype was recorded many times. The rearrangement links TRBV12-3 or TRBV12-4 to TRBJ1-2, with D unclear. The V end lost 2 bases, the J end lost 4 bases, and 5 bases lay between the germline ends. This CDR3 has 12 residues. In DNA, the CDR3 is TGTGCCAGCAGTTTAACGGTCTATGGCTACACCTTC. This codes for CASSLTVYGYTF.

This clonotype occurred many times. The chain recombines TRBV19 with TRBJ1-2, with TRBD1 matching over 9 bases. The CDR3 contains 14 residues. The J segment lost 2 bases and the V segment lost 5 bases, leaving 3 bases of the junction unmatched. The germline CDR1 and CDR2 sequences are LNHDA and SQIVND (reference sequence). The CDR3 sequence is CASSGGTGNYGYTF. The CDR3 DNA follows: TGTGCCAGTAGTGGAGGGACAGGGAACTATGGCTACACCTTC.

The chain combines TRBV5-1 with TRBJ1-6; tentatively, D is TRBD1 (5 bases). V was clipped by 4 bases and J by 13 bases, with 18 bases between them. The CDR3 totals 14 residues. Germline-derived CDR1 and CDR2 are SGHRS and YFSETQ. In DNA, the CDR3 is TGCGCCAGCAGCCCGCAGGACACGGGGTCCCCCCTCCACTTT. Its translation: CASSPQDTGSPLHF.

This clonotype has at least ten counts. The rearrangement links TRBV5-1 to TRBJ1-6, with 9 bases fitting TRBD1. This CDR3 region has 15 residues. CDR1 SGHRS and CDR2 YFSETQ come from the germline V gene. J gave up 5 bases and V 4 bases, and 4 bases lay outside the gene matches. The CDR3 loop is CASSVGDRDNSPLHF. As DNA, the CDR3 is TGCGCCAGCAGCGTTGGGGACAGGGATAATTCACCCCTCCACTTT.

The rearrangement joins TRBV10-3 to TRBJ2-7; 8 bases align to TRBD2. The J call may not be correct, given that the DNA end is closer to TRBJ2-1. This CDR3 comprises 14 residues. The germline V gene encodes CDR1 ENHRY and CDR2 SYGVKD. In DNA, the CDR3 is TGTGCCAGCCGACTCCCGGGGGGGCCCGATGAGCAGTTCTTC. This encodes CASRLPGGPDEQFF.

J is TRBJ2-1 and V is TRBV19, with 9 bases that match TRBD2. Germline V gene data show CDR1 as LNHDA and CDR2 as SQIVND (reference sequence). The V gene end was trimmed by 3 bases and the J gene end by 11 bases; junction bases not matched to a gene: 2. The CDR3 spans 12 residues. CDR3 in DNA: TGTGCCAGTAGTATGACTAGCGGACAGCAGTTCTTC. It yields the protein CASSMTSGQQFF.

The CDR3 region is CARAPYTGELFF. The DNA of the CDR3 is TGTGCTAGAGCGCCCTACACCGGGGAGCTGTTTTTT. This chain links TRBV19 with TRBJ2-2; D is unclear. Germline loops: CDR1 LNHDA, CDR2 SQIVND (reference sequence). The CDR3 is 12 residues long.

J is TRBJ1-2 and V is TRBV10-2; weak D call: TRBD1 (5 bases). Trimming left V 6 bases short and J 1 base short, with 18 bases between. Germline-derived CDR1 and CDR2 are WSHSY and SAAADI. The CDR3 is 16 amino acids. CDR3 nucleotides: TGCGCCAGCAGCCAAGGGGCAGGGAACTTTAACTATGGCTACACCTTC. Its translation is CASSQGAGNFNYGYTF.

The chain links TRBV6-1 to TRBJ1-6, with 9 bases that match TRBD1. Germline V gene lookup returns CDR1 MNHNS and CDR2 SASEGT. The CDR3 extends over 13 amino acids. Trimming took 10 bases from V and 13 from J; bases not matched to a gene: 11. The DNA of the CDR3 is TGTGCCACCTCTAGGGGACAGGGACTTCCCCTCCACTTT. Translating it yields CATSRGQGLPLHF.

This clonotype has only one observation. The rearrangement links TRBV15 to TRBJ2-7; D gene uncertain. Deletions cut 10 bases from V and 4 bases from J, with 8 bases between. The length of the CDR3 is 10 residues. From germline, CDR1 is LNHNV and CDR2 YYDKDF (reference sequence). The CDR3 sequence is CASRRYEQYF. CDR3 in DNA: TGTGCCAGCCGCAGGTACGAGCAGTACTTC.

This clonotype has a count of ten or more. The chain is built from TRBV12-3 or TRBV12-4 and TRBJ2-7; D may match TRBD1 or TRBD2 (5 bases each). CDR3 length: 16 amino acids. The V and J ends lost 6 bases and 3 bases respectively, with 21 bases between them. This CDR3 is CASSLRGTLLNYEQYF. CDR3 nucleotides: TGTGCCAGCAGCCTAAGAGGGACCCTCCTTAACTACGAGCAGTACTTC.

This clonotype was counted ten times or more. V usage is TRBV5-1 and J usage is TRBJ2-7; perhaps TRBD1 as D (6 bases). CDR3 size: 12 residues. Germline lookup yields CDR1 SGHRS and CDR2 YFSETQ. The ends were cut back, 1 base at V and 6 bases at J, with 8 bases in the middle. The CDR3 loop reads CASSLWGPEQYF. The CDR3 DNA sequence: TGCGCCAGCAGCTTGTGGGGGCCCGAGCAGTACTTC.

This clonotype was found once. CDR3 loop: CASSLSIGLGVGYTF. Written as DNA, the CDR3 is TGTGCCAGCAGTTTATCGATTGGTTTGGGAGTTGGCTACACCTTC. The chain is built from TRBV27 and TRBJ1-2; unclear D gene. This CDR3 region has 15 residues. Trimming shortened V by 0 bases and J by 7 bases, and 15 bases separated the two germline ends. In germline, CDR1 is MNHEY, CDR2 SMNVEV (reference sequence).

This clonotype was seen only once. The CDR3 sequence is CASSNRGQYGYTF. CDR3 coding DNA: TGTGCCAGCAGCAACCGGGGGCAATATGGCTACACCTTC. The V call is TRBV25-1, the J call TRBJ1-2; TRBD1 is a possible D gene (6 bases). V was cut by 6 bases and J by 5 bases, with 13 bases left in between. The CDR3 length is 13 residues. The germline V gene has CDR1 MGHDK and CDR2 SYGVNS.

This clonotype occurred a few times. The chain uses TRBV12-3 or TRBV12-4 and TRBJ2-2; 10 nucleotides line up with TRBD1. With 6 bases clipped from V and 5 bases from J, the junction kept 6 bases outside the gene matches. CDR3 size: 15 residues. The CDR3 is CASRTGGLLTGELFF. The CDR3 bases are TGTGCCAGCAGGACAGGGGGCCTTTTGACCGGGGAGCTGTTTTTT.

Worth noting for this clonotype: Compared with germline, one end of the junction differs, possibly owing to a read error. The gene calls are TRBV6-5 and TRBJ1-3; D remains unclear. The CDR3 consists of 17 residues. Germline CDR1 MNHEY, CDR2 SVGAGI. The CDR3, as DNA: TGTGCCAGCAGTTACTCGAATGCGCCGTTCTCTGGAAACACCATATGTTTT. Encoded protein: CASSYSNAPFSGNTICF.